This TCR beta chain was found in a study of cytomegalovirus exposure and HLA in healthy donors. Study observations and caveats: It was taken for granted in presence/absence analyses that sequencing depth across donors was roughly uniform.

The PCR used 60 Vbeta and 13 Jbeta primers. Sequenced by immunoSEQ multiplex PCR; TCRdb stores in-frame clones only, minus some. The table lists 150,000 to 200,000 clones, around 84% of them singletons. Looked up from germline, CDR1 is SGDLS and CDR2 is YYNGEE. Trimming removed 0 bases at V and 1 base at J, with 4 bases between. The CDR3 runs 13 residues. This clone has a single count. Its antigen is unknown. The sample holds other DNA sequences that translate to the same CDR3. The TCR was taken from a male donor in good health and CMV-seropositive. Input material: PBMCs. The gene calls are TRBV9 and TRBJ2-5, with D unclear. DNA for the CDR3: TGTGCCAGCAGCGTAGGTCTCCAAGAGACCCAGTACTTC. This sequence encodes CASSVGLQETQYF.